These T cell receptor beta chains were read from a single sample in a study of Ad26.COV2.S vaccination and SARS-CoV-2 variants. TCRdb's copy holds only in-frame clones and misses some; the assay was immunoSEQ multiplex PCR. This table has about 400,000 clones, around 82% appearing once. The sequencing here drew on peripheral blood, taken in a trial of Ad26.COV2.S vaccine versus placebo. These TCRs come from a person between 18 and 59 years old who received the Ad26.COV2.S COVID-19 vaccine or a placebo. Each CDR3 is given with its conserved first and last residue. Each record gives: V gene, D gene, J gene, clone size, CDR3 DNA, CDR3 protein. The D gene is left open where the match is weak. Clone size, where shown, is once, few, many, or a class for clones that have expanded.

v_gene: TRBV5-6
d_gene: TRBD2
j_gene: TRBJ2-1
abundance: NA
CDR3nt: TGTGCCAGCAGCTTGGAGACTAGCGGGAGCGATGAGCAGTTCTTC
CDR3aa: CASSLETSGSDEQFF

v_gene: TRBV5-1
d_gene: NA
j_gene: TRBJ1-3
abundance: NA
CDR3nt: TGCGCCAGCAGCCCAACCGAACTAGGCTCTGGAAACACCATATATTTT
CDR3aa: CASSPTELGSGNTIYF

v_gene: TRBV10-3
d_gene: NA
j_gene: TRBJ1-2
abundance: NA
CDR3nt: TGTGCCATCTCCCGGGACTTCTCCTTCTATGGCTACACCTTC
CDR3aa: CAISRDFSFYGYTF

v_gene: TRBV7-3
d_gene: NA
j_gene: TRBJ2-2
abundance: NA
CDR3nt: TGTGCCAGCAGCCCGACCTCACTGTGGGGCACCGGGGAGCTGTTTTTT
CDR3aa: CASSPTSLWGTGELFF

v_gene: TRBV13
d_gene: NA
j_gene: TRBJ2-7
abundance: NA
CDR3nt: TGTGCCAGCACCCGGGGTCGCGGGGGCGCCTACGAGCAGTACTTC
CDR3aa: CASTRGRGGAYEQYF

v_gene: TRBV12-3/TRBV12-4
d_gene: NA
j_gene: TRBJ1-1
abundance: NA
CDR3nt: TGTGCCAGCAGTTCTGGGGGTGAAGCTTTCTTT
CDR3aa: CASSSGGEAFF

v_gene: TRBV3-1/TRBV3-2
d_gene: NA
j_gene: TRBJ2-5
abundance: few
CDR3nt: TGTGCCAGCAGCCAAGGGCGGGGTGGGACCCAGTACTTC
CDR3aa: CASSQGRGGTQYF

v_gene: TRBV6-5
d_gene: NA
j_gene: TRBJ1-2
abundance: once
CDR3nt: TGTGCCAGCCGCAGGGGCGCCAACTATGGCTACACCTTC
CDR3aa: CASRRGANYGYTF

v_gene: TRBV10-3
d_gene: NA
j_gene: TRBJ2-1
abundance: NA
CDR3nt: TGTGCCATCAGTGGACGATCTGCCCTGGGCTACAATGAGCAGTTCTTC
CDR3aa: CAISGRSALGYNEQFF

v_gene: TRBV19
d_gene: NA
j_gene: TRBJ2-7
abundance: NA
CDR3nt: TGTGCCAGCAGGGGGTGGGAGGATCCCTCCTACGAGCAGTACTTC
CDR3aa: CASRGWEDPSYEQYF

v_gene: TRBV5-1
d_gene: NA
j_gene: TRBJ2-7
abundance: few
CDR3nt: TGCGCCAGCAGCTTCAAAGGGGCGCTCTCCTACGAGCAGTACTTC
CDR3aa: CASSFKGALSYEQYF

v_gene: TRBV27
d_gene: NA
j_gene: TRBJ2-2
abundance: NA
CDR3nt: TGTGCCAGCAGTATCTGGCAGACCGGGGAGCTGTTTTTT
CDR3aa: CASSIWQTGELFF

v_gene: TRBV27
d_gene: TRBD2
j_gene: TRBJ2-2
abundance: NA
CDR3nt: TGTGCCAGCAGGTCTAGCGGGAGTCACACCGGGGAGCTGTTTTTT
CDR3aa: CASRSSGSHTGELFF

v_gene: TRBV6-7
d_gene: TRBD2
j_gene: TRBJ2-7
abundance: NA
CDR3nt: TGTGCCAGCAGGAGGACTAGCGGGAGCTACGAGCAGTACTTC
CDR3aa: CASRRTSGSYEQYF

v_gene: TRBV3-1/TRBV3-2
d_gene: NA
j_gene: TRBJ1-1
abundance: NA
CDR3nt: TGTGCCAGCAGCCAAGGAAGGTGGCACACTGAAGCTTTCTTT
CDR3aa: CASSQGRWHTEAFF

v_gene: TRBV27
d_gene: NA
j_gene: TRBJ1-1
abundance: once
CDR3nt: TGTGCCAGCAGTTTATCCTCAGGGGCTGCTGAAGCTTTCTTT
CDR3aa: CASSLSSGAAEAFF

v_gene: TRBV4-1
d_gene: NA
j_gene: TRBJ2-7
abundance: NA
CDR3nt: TGCGCCAGCAGCCAACAGTCCGGGACCTTCTATTACGAGCAGTACTTC
CDR3aa: CASSQQSGTFYYEQYF

v_gene: TRBV7-9
d_gene: NA
j_gene: TRBJ1-3
abundance: NA
CDR3nt: TGTGCCAGCAGCTTAAAAACGACGGCCTCTGGAAACACCATATATTTT
CDR3aa: CASSLKTTASGNTIYF

v_gene: TRBV19
d_gene: NA
j_gene: TRBJ2-2
abundance: NA
CDR3nt: TGTGCCAGTATCAAGTTTGGGGAAAACACCGGGGAGCTGTTTTTT
CDR3aa: CASIKFGENTGELFF

v_gene: TRBV3-1/TRBV3-2
d_gene: TRBD1
j_gene: TRBJ1-1
abundance: NA
CDR3nt: TGTGCCAGCAGCCCAGTCAGGGGGACGGGGACGCCTGAAGCTTTCTTT
CDR3aa: CASSPVRGTGTPEAFF

v_gene: TRBV30
d_gene: NA
j_gene: TRBJ2-3
abundance: NA
CDR3nt: TGTGCCTGGAGCGAGGGGCTGGAGACAGATACGCAGTATTTT
CDR3aa: CAWSEGLETDTQYF

v_gene: TRBV21-1
d_gene: NA
j_gene: TRBJ1-4
abundance: NA
CDR3nt: TGTGCCAGCAGCAAGACAGGGGAAAAACTGTTTTTT
CDR3aa: CASSKTGEKLFF

v_gene: TRBV6-4
d_gene: TRBD1
j_gene: TRBJ2-5
abundance: NA
CDR3nt: TGTGCCAGCAGCCCGACAGGGAGTGCAGAGACCCAGTACTTC
CDR3aa: CASSPTGSAETQYF

v_gene: TRBV24-1
d_gene: NA
j_gene: TRBJ1-2
abundance: NA
CDR3nt: TGTGCCACCAAGGGGGGCTATGGCTACACCTTC
CDR3aa: CATKGGYGYTF

v_gene: TRBV2
d_gene: NA
j_gene: TRBJ2-7
abundance: NA
CDR3nt: TGTGCCAGCAGTGAAGGGACACAGTCGTACGAGCAGTACTTC
CDR3aa: CASSEGTQSYEQYF

v_gene: TRBV7-6
d_gene: NA
j_gene: TRBJ2-3
abundance: once
CDR3nt: TGTGCCAGCAGCCGAGGTTTGATGCTCACAGATACGCAGTATTTT
CDR3aa: CASSRGLMLTDTQYF

v_gene: TRBV2
d_gene: TRBD1
j_gene: TRBJ2-2
abundance: NA
CDR3nt: TGTGCCAGCTCCGGGGGGACAGGGCACACCGGGGAGCTGTTTTTT
CDR3aa: CASSGGTGHTGELFF

v_gene: TRBV5-6
d_gene: NA
j_gene: TRBJ2-1
abundance: NA
CDR3nt: TGTGCCAGCAGCTACATGACACGGGGGAGGTCCTACAATGAGCAGTTCTTC
CDR3aa: CASSYMTRGRSYNEQFF

v_gene: TRBV30
d_gene: NA
j_gene: TRBJ1-1
abundance: NA
CDR3nt: TGTGCCTGGAGTAGCGGGATCACTGAAGCTTTCTTT
CDR3aa: CAWSSGITEAFF

v_gene: TRBV7-2
d_gene: NA
j_gene: TRBJ2-3
abundance: NA
CDR3nt: TGTGCCAGCAGCTTAGCTGAGAGGAATACGCAGTATTTT
CDR3aa: CASSLAERNTQYF

v_gene: TRBV5-4
d_gene: NA
j_gene: TRBJ1-2
abundance: NA
CDR3nt: TGTGCCAGCAGCTTGGGGGTTTCTAACTATGGCTACACCTTC
CDR3aa: CASSLGVSNYGYTF

v_gene: TRBV23-1
d_gene: NA
j_gene: TRBJ2-3
abundance: NA
CDR3nt: TGCGCCAGCAGTCAATCAGTTCGGGGTTTGACAGATACGCAGTATTTT
CDR3aa: CASSQSVRGLTDTQYF

v_gene: TRBV12-3/TRBV12-4
d_gene: NA
j_gene: TRBJ2-7
abundance: NA
CDR3nt: TGTGCCAGCCAAGACACCGTCTGGGGCGAGCAGTACTTC
CDR3aa: CASQDTVWGEQYF

v_gene: TRBV18
d_gene: NA
j_gene: TRBJ2-1
abundance: NA
CDR3nt: TGTGCCAGCTCACCACCGCGAAAGTACAATGAGCAGTTCTTC
CDR3aa: CASSPPRKYNEQFF

v_gene: TRBV6-5
d_gene: NA
j_gene: TRBJ2-5
abundance: NA
CDR3nt: TGTGCCAGCAAGAGGGGGAGGCAAGAGACCCAGTACTTC
CDR3aa: CASKRGRQETQYF

v_gene: TRBV9
d_gene: NA
j_gene: TRBJ2-4
abundance: NA
CDR3nt: TGTGCCAGCAGCCCAAGGGGGGAGTTAAGCAAAAACATTCAGTACTTC
CDR3aa: CASSPRGELSKNIQYF

v_gene: TRBV24-1
d_gene: NA
j_gene: TRBJ2-3
abundance: once
CDR3nt: TGTGCCACCAGTGACATGACGGTCCGGGGGACAAGGGATACGCAGTATTTT
CDR3aa: CATSDMTVRGTRDTQYF

v_gene: TRBV30
d_gene: TRBD1
j_gene: TRBJ1-4
abundance: NA
CDR3nt: TGTGCCTGGACCACAGGGGTGGGAAATGAAAAACTGTTTTTT
CDR3aa: CAWTTGVGNEKLFF

v_gene: TRBV20-1
d_gene: TRBD1
j_gene: TRBJ1-5
abundance: few
CDR3nt: TGCAGTGCTAGTGATGTTGGTGGGACAGGAAATCAGCCCCAGCATTTT
CDR3aa: CSASDVGGTGNQPQHF

v_gene: TRBV19
d_gene: NA
j_gene: TRBJ2-7
abundance: NA
CDR3nt: TGTGCCAGTACTCAGGGCCACGAGCAGTACTTC
CDR3aa: CASTQGHEQYF

v_gene: TRBV5-4
d_gene: NA
j_gene: TRBJ1-2
abundance: NA
CDR3nt: TGTGCCAGCAGCCGACAGGAAACCTATGGCTACACCTTC
CDR3aa: CASSRQETYGYTF

v_gene: TRBV28
d_gene: TRBD1
j_gene: TRBJ2-1
abundance: NA
CDR3nt: TGTGCCAGCAGCACAGGGGCCTACAATGAGCAGTTCTTC
CDR3aa: CASSTGAYNEQFF

v_gene: TRBV2
d_gene: NA
j_gene: TRBJ2-4
abundance: once
CDR3nt: TGTGCCAGCAGTGAAGAAAGGGGCAACATTCAGTACTTC
CDR3aa: CASSEERGNIQYF

v_gene: TRBV4-1
d_gene: NA
j_gene: TRBJ2-2
abundance: NA
CDR3nt: TGCGCCAGCAGCCAAGGCTCGAACACCGGGGAGCTGTTTTTT
CDR3aa: CASSQGSNTGELFF

v_gene: TRBV7-8
d_gene: TRBD1
j_gene: TRBJ1-2
abundance: NA
CDR3nt: TGTGCCAGCAGCATATTAGGACAGGCCTTACCTAACTATGGCTACACCTTC
CDR3aa: CASSILGQALPNYGYTF

v_gene: TRBV7-8
d_gene: NA
j_gene: TRBJ2-7
abundance: once
CDR3nt: TGTGCCAGCAGCCATCCGGGTTCCTACGAGCAGTACTTC
CDR3aa: CASSHPGSYEQYF

v_gene: TRBV5-8
d_gene: NA
j_gene: TRBJ2-1
abundance: NA
CDR3nt: TGTGCCAGCAGCTTGGGGGCGAGCTCCTACAATGAGCAGTTCTTC
CDR3aa: CASSLGASSYNEQFF

v_gene: TRBV14
d_gene: NA
j_gene: TRBJ2-3
abundance: NA
CDR3nt: TGTGCCAGCAGCCTCCTGGCACAAGCAAGCACAGATACGCAGTATTTT
CDR3aa: CASSLLAQASTDTQYF

v_gene: TRBV6-2/TRBV6-3
d_gene: NA
j_gene: TRBJ1-2
abundance: NA
CDR3nt: TGTGCCAGCAGTGACAGTCGGGGCGCGAAGCGAGGCTACACCTTC
CDR3aa: CASSDSRGAKRGYTF

v_gene: TRBV21-1
d_gene: NA
j_gene: TRBJ2-7
abundance: NA
CDR3nt: TGTGCCAGCACCAGAGTGGTTGGACGGGACCCAAACCAAAGGGAGCAGTACTTC
CDR3aa: CASTRVVGRDPNQREQYF